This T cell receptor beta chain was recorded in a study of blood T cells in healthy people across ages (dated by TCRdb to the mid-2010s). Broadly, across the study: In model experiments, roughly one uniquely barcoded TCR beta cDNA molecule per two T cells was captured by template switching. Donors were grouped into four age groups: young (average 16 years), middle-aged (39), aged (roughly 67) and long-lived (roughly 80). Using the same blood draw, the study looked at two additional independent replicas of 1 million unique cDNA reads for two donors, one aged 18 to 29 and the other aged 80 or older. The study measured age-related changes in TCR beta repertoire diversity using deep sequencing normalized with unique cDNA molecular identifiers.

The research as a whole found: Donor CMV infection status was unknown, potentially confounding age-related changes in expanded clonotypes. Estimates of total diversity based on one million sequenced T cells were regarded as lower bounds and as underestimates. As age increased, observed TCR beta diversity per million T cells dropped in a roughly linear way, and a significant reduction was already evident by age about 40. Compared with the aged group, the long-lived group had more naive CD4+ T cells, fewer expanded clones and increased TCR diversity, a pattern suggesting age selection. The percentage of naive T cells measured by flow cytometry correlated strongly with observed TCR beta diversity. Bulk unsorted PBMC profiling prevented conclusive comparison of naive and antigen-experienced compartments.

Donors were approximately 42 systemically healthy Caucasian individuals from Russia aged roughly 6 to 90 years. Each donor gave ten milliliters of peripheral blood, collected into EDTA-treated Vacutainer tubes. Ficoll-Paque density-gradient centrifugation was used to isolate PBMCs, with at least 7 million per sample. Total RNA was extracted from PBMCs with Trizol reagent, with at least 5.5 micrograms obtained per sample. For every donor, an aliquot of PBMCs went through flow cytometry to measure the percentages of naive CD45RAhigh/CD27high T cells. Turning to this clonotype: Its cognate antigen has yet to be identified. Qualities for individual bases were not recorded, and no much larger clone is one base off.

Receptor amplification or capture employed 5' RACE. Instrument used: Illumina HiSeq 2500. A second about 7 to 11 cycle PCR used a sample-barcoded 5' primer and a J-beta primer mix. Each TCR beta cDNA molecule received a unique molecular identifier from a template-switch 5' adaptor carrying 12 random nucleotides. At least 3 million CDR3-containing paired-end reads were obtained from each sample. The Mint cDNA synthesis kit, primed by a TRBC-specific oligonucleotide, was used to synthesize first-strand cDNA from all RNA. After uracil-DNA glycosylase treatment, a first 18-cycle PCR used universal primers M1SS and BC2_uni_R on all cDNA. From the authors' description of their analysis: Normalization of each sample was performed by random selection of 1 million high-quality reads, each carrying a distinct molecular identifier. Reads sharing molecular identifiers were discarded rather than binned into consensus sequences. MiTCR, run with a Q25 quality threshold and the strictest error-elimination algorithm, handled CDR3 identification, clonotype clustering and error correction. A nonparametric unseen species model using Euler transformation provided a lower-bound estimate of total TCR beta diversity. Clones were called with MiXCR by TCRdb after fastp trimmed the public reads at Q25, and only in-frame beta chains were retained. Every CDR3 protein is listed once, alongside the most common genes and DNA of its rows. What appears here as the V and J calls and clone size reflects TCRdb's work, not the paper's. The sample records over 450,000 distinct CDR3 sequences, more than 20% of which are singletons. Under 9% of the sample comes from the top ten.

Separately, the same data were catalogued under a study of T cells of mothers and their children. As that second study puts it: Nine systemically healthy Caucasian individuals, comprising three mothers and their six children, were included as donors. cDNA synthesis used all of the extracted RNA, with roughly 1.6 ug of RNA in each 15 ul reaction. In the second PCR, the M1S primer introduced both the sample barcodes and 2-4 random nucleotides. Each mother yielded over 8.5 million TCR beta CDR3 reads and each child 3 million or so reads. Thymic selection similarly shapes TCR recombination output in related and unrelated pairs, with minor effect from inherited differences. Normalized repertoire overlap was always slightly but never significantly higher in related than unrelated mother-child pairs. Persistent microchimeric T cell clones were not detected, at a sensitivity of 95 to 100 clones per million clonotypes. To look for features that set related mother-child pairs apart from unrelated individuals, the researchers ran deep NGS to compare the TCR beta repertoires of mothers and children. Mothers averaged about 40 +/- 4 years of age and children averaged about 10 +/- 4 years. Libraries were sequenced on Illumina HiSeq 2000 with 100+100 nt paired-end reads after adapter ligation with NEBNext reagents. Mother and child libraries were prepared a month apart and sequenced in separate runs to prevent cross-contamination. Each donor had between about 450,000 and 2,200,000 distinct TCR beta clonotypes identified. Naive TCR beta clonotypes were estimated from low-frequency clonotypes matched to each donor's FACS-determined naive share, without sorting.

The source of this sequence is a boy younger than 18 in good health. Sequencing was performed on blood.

The nucleotide sequence is TGTGCCAGCAGCTCCATATCAATGGGACAGGGACCCGGGGAGCTGTTTTTT. This gives the protein CASSSISMGQGPGELFF. The rearrangement combines TRBV7-9 with TRBJ2-2, and TRBD1 matches 9 of the central bases. Germline trimming amounts to 4 bases on V and 6 bases on J, with 12 as the count of junction bases outside the gene matches. Per the germline V gene (reference sequence), SEHNR is the CDR1 and FQNEAQ is the CDR2. From its cysteine to its phenylalanine, the CDR3 spans 17 amino acids. Only CDR3 DNA remains: 51 bases, in frame from the first base. The entire variable domain, with the stretches around the CDR3 drawn from the reference TRBV7-9 and TRBJ2-2 proteins, is DTGVSQNPRHKITKRGQNVTFRCDPISEHNRLYWYRQTLGQGPEFLTYFQNEAQLEKSRLLSDRFSAERPKGSFSTLEIQRTEQGDSAMYLCASSSISMGQGPGELFFGEGSRLTVL.